Given below is one T cell receptor (beta chain) in context. No antigen is known for it. It has no much larger one-base neighbor in the sample; base qualities were not kept. Reading the germline V gene gives CDR1 SGHRS and CDR2 YFSETQ. The CDR3 measures 15 amino acids from cysteine to phenylalanine. Just the 45-base CDR3 DNA is kept, in frame starting at base 1. Trimming accounts for 0 bases at V and 5 bases at J, while the number of junction bases matched to no gene is 5. The sample is drawn from a study of T cell responses to AZD1222 COVID-19 vaccine (TCRdb year 2021). With respect to the entire study: Because spike-specific TCR depth and breadth did not differ between the two schedules, AZD1222 recipients who got a second dose at roughly 4 weeks were pooled with those who got a second dose at roughly 12 weeks. TCR sequencing was performed for 233 trial participants, of whom about 200 were given two doses of AZD1222 and around 25 were given two doses of MenACWY control vaccine. Enrollment into the trials was organized by age into subgroups of 18-55, 56-69 and 70-plus years, and those subgroups contained approximately 160, 26 and 62 TCR-sequenced participants, respectively.

The CDR3 regions of human TCRbeta chains were analyzed by immunosequencing. As for the original processing: TCRs in the repertoires were matched against a reference library of SARS-CoV-2-specific TCRs that had been generated with the MIRA antigen-specificity platform. Breadth was defined as the fraction of unique TCRs that were SARS-CoV-2-associated. Depth was defined as the fraction of total T cells that were SARS-CoV-2-associated. Using the MIRA data, each spike-specific TCR was mapped to the spike region that the TCR reacts to and placed in a CD4 or CD8 class. Log10-transformed breadth and depth values were compared by one-way ANOVA with Sidak's multiple comparisons tests. TCRdb obtained this table from immuneACCESS and retained in-frame rearrangements with V and J assigned. These tables miss some clones; where compared with another copy, unresolved V genes account for less than half of the shortfall, and the remainder is unexplained. V, J and clone size derive from that table, while D and trimming were established from the DNA sequence. The table for this sample lists approximately 100,000 clones; around nine tenths of them were counted only once. The ten largest clonotypes hold 3.3% of the sample.

This specimen's time point label, interpreted: baseline before first vaccination. Vaccinee samples were obtained from the UK trials COV001 and COV002, which included a single-blind randomized controlled phase 2/3 trial of AZD1222 (ChAdOx1 nCoV-19) in healthy adults. For TCRbeta chain sequencing, PBMC samples were collected from trial participants at day 0 and at day 28 after the second dose. General study outcomes and caveats: Epitopes outside the regions mutated in the B.1.351 and B.1.1.7 variants were reportedly recognized by nearly half of the unique spike-specific TCRs. Because no day 14 peak-response samples were available, repertoires were characterized only after the peak T cell response. After two AZD1222 doses, both the breadth and the depth of spike-specific TCRs were significantly higher than at day 0 and than in MenACWY recipients. Participants were mostly white British and included more females than males, and it was suggested by the authors that clonal diversity may have been underestimated. Conclusions about previously exposed vaccinees are limited because only a handful of AZD1222 recipients were SARS-CoV-2 seropositive at baseline. In the small 56-69-year group, the increase in depth fell short of significance, most likely because of low power. Vaccine-associated CD4 TCRs spanned the whole spike protein, with dominant responses in regions 160-218 and 743-854.

Rearrangement joined TRBV5-1 to TRBJ2-5, with TRBD2 identical over 9 junction bases. The source is an adult in good health. The material sequenced was peripheral blood, taken on day 0 of AZD1222 vaccination. The bases read TGCGCCAGCAGCTTGGGACTAGCGGTGGGGGAGACCCAGTACTTC. This sequence encodes CASSLGLAVGETQYF.